This T cell receptor beta chain came from a study of blood T cell repertoires in COVID-19. Study-wide context: Sites across the United States, Italy and Spain contributed samples from acute and convalescent COVID-19. Sources were T cells, B-cell-depleted T cells, or PBMCs; the material itself was cDNA or gDNA.

V trimming: 2 bases; J trimming: 4 bases; junction bases outside the gene matches: 4. The CDR3 is made up of 16 amino acids. The germline gives CDR1 MGHRA, CDR2 YSYEKL. Patients in Seattle were enrolled during active infection, then followed longitudinally. As originally analysed: Quantification of nucleated cells was approximated via reference gene primer amplification. Using immunoSEQ multiplex PCR, the repertoire was profiled, and TCRdb retains in-frame clones only, with some absent. V and J calls and clone size are copied from that table; D and trimming were computed from the DNA. This sample has approximately 440,000 clones, with about 91% found just once.

The TCR sequence derives from a woman in her 50s with COVID-19, enrolled during active disease. The material sequenced was peripheral blood. This rearrangement joins TRBV4-1 to TRBJ2-1; 11 nucleotides line up with TRBD2. The CDR3 loop reads CASSQTGLAAYNEQFF. The CDR3 nucleotides are TGCGCCAGCAGCCAAACGGGACTAGCGGCTTACAATGAGCAGTTCTTC.